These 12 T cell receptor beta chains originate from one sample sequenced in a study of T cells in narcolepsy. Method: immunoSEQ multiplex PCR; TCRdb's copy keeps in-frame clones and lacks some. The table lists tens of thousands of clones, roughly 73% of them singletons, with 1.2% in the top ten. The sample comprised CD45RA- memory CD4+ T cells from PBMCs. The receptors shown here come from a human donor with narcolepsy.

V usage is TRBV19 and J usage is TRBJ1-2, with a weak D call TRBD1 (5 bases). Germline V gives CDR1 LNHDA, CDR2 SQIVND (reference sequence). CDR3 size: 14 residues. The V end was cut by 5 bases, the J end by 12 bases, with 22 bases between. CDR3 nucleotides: TGTGCCAGTAGTCTACTAGGGACGAATATGCTGGACACCTTC. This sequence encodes CASSLLGTNMLDTF.

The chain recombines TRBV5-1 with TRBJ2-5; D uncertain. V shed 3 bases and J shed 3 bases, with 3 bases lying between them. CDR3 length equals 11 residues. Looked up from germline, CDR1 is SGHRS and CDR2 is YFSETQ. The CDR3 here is CASSYEETQYF. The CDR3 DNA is TGCGCCAGCAGCTACGAAGAGACCCAGTACTTC.

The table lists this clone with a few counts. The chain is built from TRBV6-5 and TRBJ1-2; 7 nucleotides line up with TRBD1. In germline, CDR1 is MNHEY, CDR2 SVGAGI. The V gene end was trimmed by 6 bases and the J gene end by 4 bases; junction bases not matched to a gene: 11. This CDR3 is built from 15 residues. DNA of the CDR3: TGTGCCAGCAGAGAACAGGGGATGTTTATCTATGGCTACACCTTC. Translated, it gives CASREQGMFIYGYTF.

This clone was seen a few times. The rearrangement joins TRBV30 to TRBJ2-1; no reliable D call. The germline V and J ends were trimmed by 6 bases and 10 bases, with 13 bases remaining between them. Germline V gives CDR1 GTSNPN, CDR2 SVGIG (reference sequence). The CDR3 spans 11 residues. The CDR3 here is CACSTLQEQFF. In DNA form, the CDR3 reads TGTGCCTGCTCCACACTTCAGGAGCAGTTCTTC. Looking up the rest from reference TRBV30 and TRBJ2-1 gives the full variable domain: SQTIHQWPATLVQPVGSPLSLECTVEGTSNPNLYWYRQAAGRGLQLLFYSVGIGQISSEVPQNLSASRPQDRQFILSSKKLLLSDSGFYLCACSTLQEQFFGPGTRLTVL.

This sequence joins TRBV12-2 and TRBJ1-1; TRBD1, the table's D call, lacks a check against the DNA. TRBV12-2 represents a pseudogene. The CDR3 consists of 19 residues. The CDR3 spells CASRKPRDRGHLPNTEAFF. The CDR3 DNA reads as TGTGCAAGTCGCAAACCCAGGGACAGGGGGCATCTTCCGAACACTGAAGCTTTCTTT.

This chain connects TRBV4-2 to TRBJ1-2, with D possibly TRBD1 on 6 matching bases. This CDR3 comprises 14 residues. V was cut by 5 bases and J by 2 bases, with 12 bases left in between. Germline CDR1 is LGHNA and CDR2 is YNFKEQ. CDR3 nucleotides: TGTGCCAGCAGCAGGCGGGACACCAACTATGGCTACACCTTC. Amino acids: CASSRRDTNYGYTF.

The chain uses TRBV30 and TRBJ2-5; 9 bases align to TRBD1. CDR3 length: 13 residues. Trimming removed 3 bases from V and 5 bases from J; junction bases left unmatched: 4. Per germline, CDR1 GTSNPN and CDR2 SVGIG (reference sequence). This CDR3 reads CAWSQGQGETQYF. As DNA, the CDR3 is TGTGCCTGGAGCCAGGGACAGGGTGAGACCCAGTACTTC.

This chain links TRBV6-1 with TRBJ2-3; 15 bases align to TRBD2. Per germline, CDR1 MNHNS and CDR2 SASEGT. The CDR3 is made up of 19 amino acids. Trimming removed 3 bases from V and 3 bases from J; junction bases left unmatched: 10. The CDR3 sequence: CASSDTGLAGGGKTDTQYF. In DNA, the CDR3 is TGTGCCAGCAGTGATACGGGACTAGCGGGAGGAGGGAAGACAGATACGCAGTATTTT.

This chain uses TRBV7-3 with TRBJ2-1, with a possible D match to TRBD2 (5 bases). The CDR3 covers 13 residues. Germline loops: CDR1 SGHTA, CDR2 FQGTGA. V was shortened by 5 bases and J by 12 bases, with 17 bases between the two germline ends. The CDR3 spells CASSHTGLGMQFF. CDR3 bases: TGTGCCAGCAGCCATACCGGACTGGGGATGCAGTTCTTC.

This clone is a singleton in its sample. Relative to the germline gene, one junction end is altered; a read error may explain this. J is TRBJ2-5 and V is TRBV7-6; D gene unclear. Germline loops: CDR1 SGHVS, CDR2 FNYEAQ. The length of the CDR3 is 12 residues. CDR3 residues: CASSLGSQTLYF. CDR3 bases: TGTGCCAGCAGCTTAGGGAGTCAGACCCTGTACTTC.

CDR3 region: CASSIRVTLLGEEKLFF. CDR3 bases: TGTGCCAGTAGTATTCGGGTCACGCTTCTGGGGGAGGAAAAACTGTTTTTT. The genes are TRBV19 and TRBJ1-4; TRBD1 is a possible D gene (5 bases). CDR1 is LNHDA, CDR2 SQIVND, per germline (reference sequence). This CDR3 comprises 17 residues. V lost 3 bases to trimming and J lost 8 bases, with 22 bases between them.

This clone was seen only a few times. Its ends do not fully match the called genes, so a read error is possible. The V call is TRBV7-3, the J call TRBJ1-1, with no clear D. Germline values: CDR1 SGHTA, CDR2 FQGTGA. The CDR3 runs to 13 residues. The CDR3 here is CASSLTQSTEAFF. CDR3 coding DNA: TGTGCCAGCAGCCTAACTCAGTCCACTGAAGCTTTCTTT.